This T cell receptor beta chain was sequenced for a study of T cells after posttransplantation cyclophosphamide. The repertoire was sequenced with immunoSEQ multiplex PCR; TCRdb's copy has only in-frame clones and lacks some. There are 20,000 to 25,000 clones in the sample; 95% to 98% occur only once, and 0.1% to 0.15% lies in the top ten. Cells defined as naive were viable CD3+CD4+ or CD3+CD8+ and CCR7+CD45RA+CD45RO-CD95-CD27+CD28+. CDR1 and CDR2 (germline): SGHDT, YYEEEE. The CDR3 extends over 15 amino acids. Germline trimming cut 1 base from V and 0 bases from J; bases unmatched to any gene: 2. This clonotype was obtained from a man aged 50 to 59 in good health, CMV-negative, and a related stem cell transplant donor. The sample consisted of naive CD4+ T cells sorted from PBMCs. This sequence joins TRBV5-6 and TRBJ1-1, with 8 nucleotides matching TRBD1. CDR3 sequence: CASSLQGALNTEAFF. DNA of the CDR3: TGTGCCAGCAGCTTGCAGGGGGCTTTGAACACTGAAGCTTTCTTT.